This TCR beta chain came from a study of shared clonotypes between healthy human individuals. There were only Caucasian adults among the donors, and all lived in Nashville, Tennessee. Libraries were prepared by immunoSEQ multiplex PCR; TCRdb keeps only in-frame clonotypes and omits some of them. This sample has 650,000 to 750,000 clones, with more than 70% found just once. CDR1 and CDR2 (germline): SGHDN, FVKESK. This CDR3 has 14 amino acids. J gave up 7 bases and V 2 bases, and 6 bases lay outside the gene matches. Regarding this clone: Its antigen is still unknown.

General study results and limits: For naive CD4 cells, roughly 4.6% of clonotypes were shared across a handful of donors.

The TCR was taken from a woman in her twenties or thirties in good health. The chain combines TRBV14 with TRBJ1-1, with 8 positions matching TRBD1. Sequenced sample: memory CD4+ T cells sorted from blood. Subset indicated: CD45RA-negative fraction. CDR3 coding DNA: TGTGCCAGCAGCCAATACCGGGACAGGCTTGAAGCTTTCTTT. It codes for CASSQYRDRLEAFF.